A selection of T cell receptor beta chains follows, all from one sample in a study of T cell changes during pregnancy in multiple sclerosis. Method: immunoSEQ multiplex PCR; TCRdb's copy keeps in-frame clones and lacks some. The table includes about 34,000 clones, about 90% detected once. The starting material was CD8+ T cells from peripheral blood mononuclear cells, obtained in the third trimester of pregnancy. The receptors were sampled from a female donor with multiple sclerosis, enrolled in a pregnancy study. Both conserved end residues are part of each CDR3. A D gene is named only where the DNA matches it firmly. Clone size is stated in some rows and not others, as once, few, many or a class when expanded.

d_call,clone_size,v_call,j_call,cdr3_nt,cdr3_aa
.,.,TRBV21-1,TRBJ1-1,TGTGCCAGCTCATTTGAGGCACAGGGGAACACTGAAGCTTTCTTT,CASSFEAQGNTEAFF
TRBD1,.,TRBV7-9,TRBJ1-6,TGTGCCAGCAGGGGGACAGGACATGATTCACCCCTCCACTTT,CASRGTGHDSPLHF
.,.,TRBV6-1,TRBJ1-2,TGTGCCAGCAGTGAAGGTTTCGGGAGCGGCTATGGCTACACCTTC,CASSEGFGSGYGYTF
TRBD1,.,TRBV27,TRBJ2-7,TGTGCCAGCAGTTCGGGACAGGGGGCCCACGAGCAGTACTTC,CASSSGQGAHEQYF
TRBD1,.,TRBV5-6,TRBJ1-1,TGTGCCAGCAGCTTCGGACAGGGGGAAGCTTTCTTT,CASSFGQGEAFF
TRBD1,.,TRBV4-2,TRBJ2-7,TGTGCCAGCAGCCCCCGGACAGGCGAGCAGTACTTC,CASSPRTGEQYF
.,.,TRBV6-5,TRBJ1-2,TGTGCCAGCTTTACAGTTCTTGGCGATGGCTACACCTTC,CASFTVLGDGYTF
.,.,TRBV27,TRBJ1-5,TGTGCCAGCAGTCCTACCTTAGGCAATCAGCCCCAGCATTTT,CASSPTLGNQPQHF
.,medium-sized,TRBV5-1,TRBJ2-1,TGCGCCAGCAGCTTGTGTGGAGTTAGGTCCTACAATGAGCAGTTCTTC,CASSLCGVRSYNEQFF
TRBD1,.,TRBV19,TRBJ2-7,TGTGCCAGTAGTATCGCGGAGGACAGGGCCTCCTACGAGCAGTACTTC,CASSIAEDRASYEQYF
.,.,TRBV5-4,TRBJ1-4,TGTGCCAGCAGCTTGGACAGGGACGAAAAACTGTTTTTT,CASSLDRDEKLFF
.,.,TRBV5-1,TRBJ2-3,TGCGCCAGCAGCCCCCAGGGAACCGCAGATACGCAGTATTTT,CASSPQGTADTQYF
.,.,TRBV7-9,TRBJ2-7,TGTGCCAGCAGCTCCAACAGGTACGAGCAGTACTTC,CASSSNRYEQYF
TRBD2,once,TRBV9,TRBJ2-7,TGTGCCAGCAGCGGGTTCGGCCAGCGGGGAACCTACGAGCAGTACTTC,CASSGFGQRGTYEQYF
TRBD2,.,TRBV4-3,TRBJ2-5,TGCGCCAGCAGCCAAGACCTAGCGGGACAAGAGACCCAGTACTTC,CASSQDLAGQETQYF
TRBD1,.,TRBV7-8,TRBJ1-2,TGTGCCAGCAGCTCACATCCGCCAGGGACAGCTAGTTGGTCCTATGGCTACACCTTC,CASSSHPPGTASWSYGYTF
.,.,TRBV27,TRBJ2-3,TGTGCCAGCAGTTCCCTGACAGACAGCACAGATACGCAGTATTTT,CASSSLTDSTDTQYF
TRBD1,once,TRBV7-8,TRBJ2-1,TGTGCCAGCAGCCTAACAGGGGACGAGCAGTTCTTC,CASSLTGDEQFF
.,.,TRBV4-1,TRBJ2-7,TGCGCCAGCAGCCAAGACCAGGACAGTTCGTGGGAGCAGTACTTC,CASSQDQDSSWEQYF
.,.,TRBV15,TRBJ1-4,TGTGCCACCAGCAGAGAAACAGCAACTAATGAAAAACTGTTTTTT,CATSRETATNEKLFF
.,.,TRBV27,TRBJ2-7,TGTGCCAGCAGTTTAACAGGGAACGAGCAGTACTTC,CASSLTGNEQYF
TRBD1,.,TRBV29-1,TRBJ1-1,TGCAGCTCAGAGGGTCCGGACAGGGACACTGAAGCTTTCTTT,CSSEGPDRDTEAFF
.,.,TRBV5-8,TRBJ2-7,TGTGCCAGCAGCTTAGTCATAAGATTCAGAGGCCCCTACGAGCAGTACTTC,CASSLVIRFRGPYEQYF
TRBD2,.,TRBV6-4,TRBJ2-1,TGTGCCAGCAGTGACTCCCCAGCGGGGGGTTTTCGCAATGAGCAGTTCTTC,CASSDSPAGGFRNEQFF
TRBD2,.,TRBV5-6,TRBJ2-5,TGTGCCAGCAGCTTGGGGGACTATGCACGAACGACCCAGTACTTC,CASSLGDYARTTQYF
TRBD2,.,TRBV7-6,TRBJ2-1,TGTGCCAGCAGCCTCCTAGCGGGGGCCTACAATGAGCAGTTCTTC,CASSLLAGAYNEQFF
.,.,TRBV6-5,TRBJ1-1,TGTGCCAGCAGTAGACAGATTATGAACACTGAAGCTTTCTTT,CASSRQIMNTEAFF
.,.,TRBV29-1,TRBJ1-1,TGCAGCGTTGGTGGGACAACCCCAGGAGCTTTCTTT,CSVGGTTPGAFF
.,.,TRBV7-2,TRBJ2-2,TGTGCCAGCAGCTCGGGGTCCGGGGAGCTGTTTTTT,CASSSGSGELFF
.,.,TRBV6-6,TRBJ1-5,TGTGCCAGCAGTGACGGGGGCAATCAGCCCCAGCATTTT,CASSDGGNQPQHF
TRBD2,.,TRBV7-6,TRBJ2-2,TGTGCCAGCAGCCACGATAGCGGGGCGATCACCGGGGAGCTGTTTTTT,CASSHDSGAITGELFF
.,.,TRBV5-6,TRBJ1-5,TGTGCCAGCAGCTTGGCGGATCAGCCCCAGCATTTT,CASSLADQPQHF
TRBD1,.,TRBV7-9,TRBJ2-7,TGTGCCAGCAGACCGGGACAGGGGACCTACGAGCAGTACTTC,CASRPGQGTYEQYF
.,.,TRBV5-6,TRBJ2-3,TGTGCCAGCAGCCCTGGGGCGATAGATACGCAGTATTTT,CASSPGAIDTQYF
TRBD1,.,TRBV6-5,TRBJ1-2,TGTGCCAGCAGTTACGTCGGGACAGACTATGGCTACACCTTC,CASSYVGTDYGYTF
TRBD2,.,TRBV5-1,TRBJ2-7,TGCGCCAGCAGCTTGTGGGCGCGGGGGGCGCTAAGGGTTTCCTACGAGCAGTACTTC,CASSLWARGALRVSYEQYF